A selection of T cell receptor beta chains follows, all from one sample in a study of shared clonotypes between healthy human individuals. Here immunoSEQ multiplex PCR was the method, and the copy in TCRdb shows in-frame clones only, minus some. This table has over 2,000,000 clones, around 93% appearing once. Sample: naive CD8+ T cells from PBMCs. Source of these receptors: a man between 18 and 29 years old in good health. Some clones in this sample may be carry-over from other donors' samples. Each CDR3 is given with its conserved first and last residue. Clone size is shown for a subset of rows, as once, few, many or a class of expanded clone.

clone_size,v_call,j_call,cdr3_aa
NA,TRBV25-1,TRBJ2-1,CASTHSEINEQFF
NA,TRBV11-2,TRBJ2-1,CASSLTGGMGNEQFF
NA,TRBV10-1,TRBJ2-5,CASSPGTSGRQETQYF
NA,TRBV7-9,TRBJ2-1,CASSSQGRNEQFF
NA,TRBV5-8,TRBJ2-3,CASSLRRATHTDTQYF
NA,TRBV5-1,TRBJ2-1,CASSLLAGDYNEQFF
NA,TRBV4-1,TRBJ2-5,CASSQATGVLTQYF
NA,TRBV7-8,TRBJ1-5,CASSLRDSGGNQPQHF
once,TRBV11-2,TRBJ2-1,CASSPRPSTHNEQFF
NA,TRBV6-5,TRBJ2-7,CASSRQGYEQYF
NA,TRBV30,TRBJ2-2,CAWSDTGDNTGELFF
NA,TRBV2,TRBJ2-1,CATRSGGTSWDEQFF
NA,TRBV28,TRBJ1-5,CASRNDSQSYSNQPQHF
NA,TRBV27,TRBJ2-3,CASSSSPGTSGTDTQYF
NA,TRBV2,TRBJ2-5,CASGEVGRETQYF
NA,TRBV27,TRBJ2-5,CASGTGGWETQYF
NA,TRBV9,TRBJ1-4,CASSAAGTGPEKLFF
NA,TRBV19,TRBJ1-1,CASAPGGTITEAFF
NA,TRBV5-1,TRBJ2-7,CASSITGEVPYEQYF
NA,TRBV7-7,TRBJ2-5,CASSLVGQETQYF
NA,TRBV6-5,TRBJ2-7,CASRYGVNGEQYF
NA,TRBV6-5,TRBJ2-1,CASSYRRTIYNEQFF
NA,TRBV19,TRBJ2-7,CASSILAPPNGEQYF
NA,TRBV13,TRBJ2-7,CASSLKSSGGLLEQYF
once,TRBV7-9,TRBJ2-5,CASSLGTTPRGETQYF
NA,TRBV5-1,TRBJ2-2,CASSLGTKAGNTGELFF
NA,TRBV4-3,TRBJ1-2,CASSLQGAPDGYTF
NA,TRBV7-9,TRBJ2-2,CASSPSGRGLAGELFF
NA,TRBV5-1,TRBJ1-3,CASSPGQGGSGNTIYF
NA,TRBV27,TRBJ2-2,CASSFNRLSEGMGELFF
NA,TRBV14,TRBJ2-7,CASSPAPGQQNYEQYF
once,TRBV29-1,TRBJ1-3,CSVIDRFSGNTIYF
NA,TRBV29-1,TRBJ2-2,CSVMGLDTGELFF
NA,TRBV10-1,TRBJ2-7,CASSESAFHEQYF
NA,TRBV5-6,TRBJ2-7,CASSFKDGLYEQYF
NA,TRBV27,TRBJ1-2,CASSLSGNLYGYTF
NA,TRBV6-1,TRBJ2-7,CASGLTGVGYEQYF
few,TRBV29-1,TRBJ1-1,CSVEGVNTEAFF
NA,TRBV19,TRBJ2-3,CASSIFFRGLRSDTQYF
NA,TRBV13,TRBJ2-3,CASSSNPAAEASTDTQYF
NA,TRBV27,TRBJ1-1,CASTSLGRDTEAFF
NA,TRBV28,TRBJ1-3,CASRGRKLTGPNSGNTIYF
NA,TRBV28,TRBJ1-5,CASSPHRGSNQPQHF
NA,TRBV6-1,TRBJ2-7,CASSEAPWREVNYEQYF
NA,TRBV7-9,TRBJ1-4,CASSFFGGATNEKLFF
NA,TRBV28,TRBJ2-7,CASSSPRQGALAAKPYEQYF
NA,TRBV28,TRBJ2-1,CASEPLAGGGGNEQFF
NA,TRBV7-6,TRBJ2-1,CASSLTPYQPGNEQFF
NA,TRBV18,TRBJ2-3,CASSPGWEGLADTQYF
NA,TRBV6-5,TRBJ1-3,CASSPLTGKRTIYF
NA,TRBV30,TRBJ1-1,CAWSWGDTEAFF
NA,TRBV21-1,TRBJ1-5,CASSKARHSNQPQHF
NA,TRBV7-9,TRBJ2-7,CASRPGLTYEQYF
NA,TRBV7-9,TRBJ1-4,CASSDDRRNEKLFF
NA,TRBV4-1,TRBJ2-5,CASSQVGLQETQYF